The source of this T cell receptor beta chain is a study of blood T cell repertoires in COVID-19. CDR3 length: 14 residues. Germline V gives CDR1 MNHEY, CDR2 SVGEGT. Between the trimmed V and J ends, which lost 2 bases and 3 bases, there was a span of 8 bases. This clone was seen once. Some clones are missing from TCRdb's copy, which holds only in-frame ones; the method was immunoSEQ multiplex PCR. The sample shows over 40,000 clones, roughly 88% of them seen only once. The source material was peripheral blood. The receptor was isolated from a human donor in a cohort sampled during active COVID-19. The V gene is TRBV6-2 or TRBV6-3, the J gene TRBJ1-5; D is perhaps TRBD1 (5 bases). The CDR3 DNA follows: TGTGCCAGCAGTTACGGCAGGGACAATCAGCCCCAGCATTTT. Protein: CASSYGRDNQPQHF.